This TCR beta chain emerged from a study of T cell repertoires in cytomegalovirus infection (dated by TCRdb to between 2018 and 2021). Background on the whole study: Because public TCR beta signatures pointed to carriage of CMV infection together with the matching HLA type, the HLA type of each donor mattered for the analysis. Overall results and qualifications from the work: In both this cohort and an independent cohort of approximately 350 donors, the cumulative frequency of public TCR beta family members distinguished carriers of CMV infection plus the relevant HLA type. The ex vivo response was dominated by HLA-C-restricted CMV-specific TCR beta clonotypes, which also provided the single most frequent clonotype in two of eight donors.

On this clonotype itself: Its antigen is not yet known. No quality values exist for individual bases; no much larger clone is one base distant.

The cysteine opens and the phenylalanine closes a CDR3 of 13 amino acids. Only the CDR3 region is kept as DNA, spanning 39 bases read in frame from base 1. As encoded in the germline V gene (reference sequence), CDR1 is LNHDA while CDR2 is SQIVND. V was cut back by 3 bases and J by 4 bases, leaving a gap of 7 bases between them. For sequencing, an Illumina HiSeq 1500 was employed. Clones were called with MiXCR by TCRdb after fastp trimmed the public reads at Q25, and only in-frame beta chains were retained. Rows merge per CDR3 protein into single entries with the most common DNA and genes. The sample table records some 680,000 distinct CDR3 sequences; about 40% of these occur just once. The top ten constitute around 2.6% of the sample.

This receptor chain uses TRBV19 and TRBJ2-1; TRBD2 could be the D gene, as 6 bases match. This TCR was recovered from a human donor in good health (CMV status not recorded). Some clones in this sample may be carry-over from other donors' samples. Sequencing input: PBMCs. The CDR3 here reads CASSMGLYNEQFF. The nucleotides read TGTGCCAGTAGTATGGGACTTTACAATGAGCAGTTCTTC.